Included here is one T cell receptor beta chain sequence, with context. Per the germline V gene, CDR1 is LNHDA and CDR2 is SQIVND (reference sequence). This CDR3 comprises 13 residues. The data were obtained in a study of monozygotic twins with inflammatory bowel disease. TCRdb re-called the 5' RACE reads, yielding one record per CDR3 amino acid sequence without DNA. The sample data list about 210,000 distinct CDR3 sequences. This clonotype was sampled from a human donor with ulcerative colitis or Crohn's disease, or a healthy co-twin of an affected twin (not recorded which). The gene calls are TRBV19 and TRBJ1-1; TCRdb names TRBD1, which stays unverified in the absence of DNA. Material: blood. CDR3 protein: CASSIGGFTEAFF.